One and the same sample provided the 17 T cell receptor beta chains below, sequenced in a study of blood T cell repertoires in COVID-19. The assay was immunoSEQ multiplex PCR, and TCRdb's table has in-frame clones only and misses some. The sample contains about 33,000 clones, about 90% of which appear only once. Sample: peripheral blood. These receptors all come from a human donor in a cohort sampled during active COVID-19.

The V and J genes are TRBV7-8 and TRBJ2-3; TRBD2 matches at 14 bases. V dropped 4 bases and J dropped 2; count of bases not matched to a gene: 5. Per the germline V gene, CDR1 is SGHVS and CDR2 is FQNEAQ. The CDR3 is 17 amino acids. The chain's CDR3 is CASSSGTSGGLTDTQYF. CDR3 DNA: TGTGCCAGCAGCTCGGGGACTAGCGGGGGCCTCACAGATACGCAGTATTTT.

The chain combines TRBV5-5 with TRBJ2-7; 7 bases match TRBD1. This CDR3 is built from 16 residues. J was trimmed by 4 bases and V by 1 base; bases with no gene match: 11. The germline V gene encodes CDR1 SGHKS and CDR2 YYEKEE (reference sequence). For the CDR3, the DNA is TGTGCCAGCAGCTTGACACCCAACAGGGGATTTTACGAGCAGTACTTC. Its translation: CASSLTPNRGFYEQYF.

J is TRBJ2-2 and V is TRBV6-5; TRBD2 is a possible D gene (6 bases). The CDR3 length is 16 residues. Germline V gene sequence: CDR1 MNHEY, CDR2 SVGAGI. Between the trimmed V and J ends, which lost 2 bases and 6 bases, there was a span of 16 bases. The CDR3 loop is CASSYAVREWAGELFF. The DNA of the CDR3 is TGTGCCAGCAGTTACGCGGTCCGGGAGTGGGCCGGGGAGCTGTTTTTT.

The chain links TRBV20-1 to TRBJ2-5; 12 bases are a match to TRBD2. The CDR3 has 14 amino acids. The ends lost 3 bases at V and 4 bases at J; junction bases unmatched: 3. From germline, CDR1 is DFQATT and CDR2 SNEGSKA (reference sequence). CDR3 nucleotides: TGCAGTGCTAGTAAACTAGCGGGAGGAGAGACCCAGTACTTC. Translation: CSASKLAGGETQYF.

The chain combines TRBV29-1 with TRBJ2-1, with a tentative D call TRBD2 (6 bases). The V gene's germline CDR1 is SQVTM and CDR2 ANQGSEA. The CDR3 has 14 amino acids. V shed 7 bases and J shed 5 bases, with 18 bases lying between them. CDR3 bases: TGCAGCGCCCTCGGGACTGGAAGTAACAATGAGCAGTTCTTC. This translates into CSALGTGSNNEQFF.

The gene calls are TRBV29-1 and TRBJ2-2; 7 positions match TRBD1. With 7 bases clipped from V and 5 bases from J, the junction kept 7 bases outside the gene matches. This CDR3 has 13 amino acids. The germline V gene encodes CDR1 SQVTM and CDR2 ANQGSEA. The DNA for the CDR3 is TGCAGCGGGACAGGCGTAGGGACCGGGGAGCTGTTTTTT. Translated, it gives CSGTGVGTGELFF.

V and J are TRBV28 and TRBJ2-7; tentative D call: TRBD1 (5 bases). V shed 3 bases and J shed 2 bases, with 11 bases lying between them. The CDR3 sequence is 14 residues long. Germline V gene sequence: CDR1 MDHEN, CDR2 SYDVKM. CDR3 region: CASSLPRVPYEQYF. CDR3 nucleotides: TGTGCCAGCAGTTTGCCCAGGGTCCCCTACGAGCAGTACTTC.

The chain carries TRBV19 and TRBJ1-1; 7 bases line up with TRBD1. In germline, CDR1 is LNHDA, CDR2 SQIVND (reference sequence). V lost 5 bases and J lost 0; bases outside the gene matches: 6. The CDR3 is made up of 15 amino acids. The CDR3 spells CASSVLRGMNTEAFF. In DNA, the CDR3 is TGTGCCAGTAGTGTCCTCAGGGGGATGAACACTGAAGCTTTCTTT.

The chain employs TRBV29-1 and TRBJ1-1; D unclear. Germline V CDR1 and CDR2: SQVTM, ANQGSEA. Trimming took off 1 base at V and 7 bases at J, with 16 bases between the two ends. The CDR3 has 14 residues. The CDR3 spells CSVEAARRVGEAFF. In nucleotides, the CDR3 is TGCAGCGTTGAAGCGGCTCGGCGGGTTGGTGAAGCTTTCTTT.

The chain has TRBV28 and TRBJ2-2; 9 bases match TRBD2. Germline V gives CDR1 MDHEN, CDR2 SYDVKM. CDR3 length equals 14 residues. J gave up 4 bases and V 5 bases, and 2 bases lay outside the gene matches. CDR3 nucleotide sequence: TGTGCCAGCAGTGCGGGGGGGTCCACCGGGGAGCTGTTTTTT. Amino acids: CASSAGGSTGELFF.

The rearrangement joins TRBV29-1 to TRBJ2-3; 7 bases match TRBD2. Germline CDR1 SQVTM, CDR2 ANQGSEA. The CDR3 sequence is 14 residues long. Trimming at V came to 5 bases and at J to 0 bases, leaving 5 bases not matched to a gene. DNA for the CDR3: TGCAGCGTTCCCGTGCGGGAGAGCACAGATACGCAGTATTTT. Its protein product is CSVPVRESTDTQYF.

The chain recombines TRBV7-2 with TRBJ2-7; 9 nucleotides match TRBD1. The CDR3 is 16 amino acids. V trimming: 5 bases; J trimming: 2 bases; junction bases outside the gene matches: 10. Germline CDR1 is SGHTA and CDR2 is FQGNSA. CDR3 nucleotide sequence: TGTGCCAGCAGCCCGCCGGGGACAGGGAGAACCTACGAGCAGTACTTC. It yields the protein CASSPPGTGRTYEQYF.

This chain connects TRBV6-6 to TRBJ1-6; 9 nucleotides agree with TRBD1. This CDR3 has 15 residues. J was trimmed by 9 bases and V by 5 bases; bases with no gene match: 8. Looked up from germline, CDR1 is MNHNY and CDR2 is SVGAGI (reference sequence). Here the CDR3 DNA reads TGTGCCAGCAGTGCGTACCGGGACAGGGCTTCACCCCTCCACTTT. It codes for CASSAYRDRASPLHF.

This chain joins TRBV7-2 and TRBJ2-5; 9 positions agree with TRBD1. Germline V gene sequence: CDR1 SGHTA, CDR2 FQGNSA. CDR3 length: 15 residues. V lost 6 bases, J lost 4 bases, and 9 bases stayed unmatched. DNA for the CDR3: TGTGCCAGCAGTCCGCTGGGACAGGGAAGAGAGACCCAGTACTTC. It translates to CASSPLGQGRETQYF.

The V and J genes are TRBV9 and TRBJ2-1; 9 nucleotides line up with TRBD1. The V and J ends lost 0 bases and 10 bases, in that order; junction bases with no gene match: 2. The CDR3 covers 13 residues. Per the germline V gene, CDR1 is SGDLS and CDR2 is YYNGEE. CDR3 loop: CASSVAGQGEQFF. The CDR3 bases are TGTGCCAGCAGCGTAGCTGGACAGGGGGAGCAGTTCTTC.

The chain uses TRBV6-5 and TRBJ1-3, with 7 bases lining up with TRBD1. With 6 bases clipped from V and 3 bases from J, the junction kept 5 bases outside the gene matches. This CDR3 is 14 amino acids long. The germline CDR1 and CDR2 sequences are MNHEY and SVGAGI. CDR3 in amino acids: CASRDDRDGNTIYF. In nucleotides, the CDR3 is TGTGCCAGCAGAGATGACAGGGATGGAAACACCATATATTTT.

V usage is TRBV6-6 and J usage is TRBJ2-2; a weak D match, TRBD2 (6 bases). V was pared by 5 bases and J by 0 bases, with 16 bases between. Germline CDR1 MNHNY, CDR2 SVGAGI (reference sequence). CDR3 length: 17 amino acids. CDR3 residues: CASSPLEGITNTGELFF. CDR3 DNA sequence: TGTGCCAGCAGTCCCTTGGAGGGGATAACGAACACCGGGGAGCTGTTTTTT.